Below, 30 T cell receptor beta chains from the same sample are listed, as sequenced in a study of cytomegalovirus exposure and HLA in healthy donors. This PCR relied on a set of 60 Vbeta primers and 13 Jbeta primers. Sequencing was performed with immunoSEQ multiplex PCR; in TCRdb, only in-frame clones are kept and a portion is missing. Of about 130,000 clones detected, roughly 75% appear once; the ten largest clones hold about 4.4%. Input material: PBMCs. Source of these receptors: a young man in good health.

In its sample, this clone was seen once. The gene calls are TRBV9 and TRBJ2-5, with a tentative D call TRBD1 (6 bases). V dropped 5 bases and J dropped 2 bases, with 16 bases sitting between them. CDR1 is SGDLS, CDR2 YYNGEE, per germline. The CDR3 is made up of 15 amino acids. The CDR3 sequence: CASSPRGQQQETQYF. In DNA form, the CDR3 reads TGTGCCAGCAGTCCCAGGGGCCAACAACAAGAGACCCAGTACTTC.

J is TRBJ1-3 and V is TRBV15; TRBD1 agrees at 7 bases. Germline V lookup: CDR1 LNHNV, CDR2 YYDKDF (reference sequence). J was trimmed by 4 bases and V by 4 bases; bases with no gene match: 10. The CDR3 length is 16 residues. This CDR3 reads CATSTLDTGVGNTIYF. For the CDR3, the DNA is TGTGCCACCAGCACCCTGGACACAGGGGTAGGAAACACCATATATTTT.

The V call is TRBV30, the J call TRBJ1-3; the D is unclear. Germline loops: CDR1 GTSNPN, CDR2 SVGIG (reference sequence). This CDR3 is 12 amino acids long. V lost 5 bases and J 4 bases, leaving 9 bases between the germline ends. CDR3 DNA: TGTGCCTGGGGCGGTGGGGGAAACACCATATATTTT. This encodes CAWGGGGNTIYF.

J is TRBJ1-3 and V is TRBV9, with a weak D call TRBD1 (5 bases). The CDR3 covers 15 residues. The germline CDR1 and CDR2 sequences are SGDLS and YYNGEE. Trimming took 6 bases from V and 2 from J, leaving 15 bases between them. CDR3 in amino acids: CASKNGAGAGNTIYF. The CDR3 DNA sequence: TGTGCCAGCAAAAACGGGGCGGGGGCTGGAAACACCATATATTTT.

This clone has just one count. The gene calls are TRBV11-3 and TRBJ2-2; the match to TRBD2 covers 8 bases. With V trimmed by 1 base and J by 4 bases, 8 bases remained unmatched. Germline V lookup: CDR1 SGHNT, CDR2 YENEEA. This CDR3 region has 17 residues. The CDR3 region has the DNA TGTGCCAGCAGCTTAGTCGCCGGGAGGGCCCGCACCGGGGAGCTGTTTTTT. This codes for CASSLVAGRARTGELFF.

The CDR3 nucleotides are TGTGCCAGCACCCCCAACAGGGGGCATAATGGCTACACCTTC. Translating gives CASTPNRGHNGYTF. This chain joins TRBV27 and TRBJ1-2; 9 nucleotides align to TRBD1. J lost 6 bases, V lost 7 bases, and 9 bases had no gene match. The CDR3 spans 14 residues. Germline V CDR1 and CDR2: MNHEY, SMNVEV (reference sequence).

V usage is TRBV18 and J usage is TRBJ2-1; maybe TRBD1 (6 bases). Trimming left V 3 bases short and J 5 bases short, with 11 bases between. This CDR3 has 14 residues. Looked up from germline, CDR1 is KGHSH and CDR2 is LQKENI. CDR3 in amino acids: CASSPDNRDNEQFF. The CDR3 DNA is TGTGCCAGCTCACCGGACAACAGGGACAATGAGCAGTTCTTC.

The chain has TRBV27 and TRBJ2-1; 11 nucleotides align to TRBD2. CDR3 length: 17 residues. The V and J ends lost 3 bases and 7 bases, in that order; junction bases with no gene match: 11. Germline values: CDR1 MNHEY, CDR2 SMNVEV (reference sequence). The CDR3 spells CASSLVSGRASWNEQFF. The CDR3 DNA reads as TGTGCCAGCAGTTTGGTTAGCGGGAGGGCCTCATGGAATGAGCAGTTCTTC.

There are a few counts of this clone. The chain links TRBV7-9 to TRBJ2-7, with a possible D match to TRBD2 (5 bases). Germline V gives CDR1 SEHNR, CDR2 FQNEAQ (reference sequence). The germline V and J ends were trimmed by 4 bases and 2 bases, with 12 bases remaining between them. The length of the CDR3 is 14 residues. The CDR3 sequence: CASSSLRAPYEQYF. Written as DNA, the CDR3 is TGTGCCAGCAGCTCCCTGCGGGCCCCCTACGAGCAGTACTTC.

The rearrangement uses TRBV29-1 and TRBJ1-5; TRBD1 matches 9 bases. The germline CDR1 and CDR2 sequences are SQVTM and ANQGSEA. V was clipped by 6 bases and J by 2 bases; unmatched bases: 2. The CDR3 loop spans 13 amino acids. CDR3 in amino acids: CSVTGGGNQPQHF. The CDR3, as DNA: TGCAGCGTAACAGGGGGCGGCAATCAGCCCCAGCATTTT.

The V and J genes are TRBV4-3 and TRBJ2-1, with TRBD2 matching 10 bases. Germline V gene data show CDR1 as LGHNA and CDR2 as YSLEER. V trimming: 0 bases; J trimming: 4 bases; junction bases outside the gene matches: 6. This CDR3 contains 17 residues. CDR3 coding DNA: TGCGCCAGCAGCCAAGATCCTAGCGGGAGCGGTTACAATGAGCAGTTCTTC. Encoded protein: CASSQDPSGSGYNEQFF.

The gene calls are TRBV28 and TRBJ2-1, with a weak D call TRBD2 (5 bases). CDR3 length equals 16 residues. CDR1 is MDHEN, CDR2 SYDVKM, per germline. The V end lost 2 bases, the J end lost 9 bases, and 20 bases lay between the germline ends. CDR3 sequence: CASSLRSLRGLSEQFF. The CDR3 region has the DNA TGTGCCAGCAGTTTAAGATCCCTACGGGGTTTAAGTGAGCAGTTCTTC.

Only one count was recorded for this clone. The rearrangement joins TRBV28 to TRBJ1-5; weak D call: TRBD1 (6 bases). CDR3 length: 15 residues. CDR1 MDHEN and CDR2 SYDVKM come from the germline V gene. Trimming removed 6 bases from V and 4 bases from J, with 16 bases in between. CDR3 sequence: CASSHGTLSNQPQHF. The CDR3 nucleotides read TGTGCCAGCAGCCACGGGACACTATCGAATCAGCCCCAGCATTTT.

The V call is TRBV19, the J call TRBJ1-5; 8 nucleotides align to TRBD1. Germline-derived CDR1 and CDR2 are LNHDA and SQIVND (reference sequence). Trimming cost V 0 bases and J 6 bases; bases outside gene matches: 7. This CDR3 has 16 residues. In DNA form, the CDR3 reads TGTGCCAGTAGTATAGATCGACAGGGGTGGGGTCAGCCCCAGCATTTT. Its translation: CASSIDRQGWGQPQHF. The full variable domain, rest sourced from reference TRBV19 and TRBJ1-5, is DGGITQSPKYLFRKEGQNVTLSCEQNLNHDAMYWYRQDPGQGLRLIYYSQIVNDFQKGDIAEGYSVSREKKESFPLTVTSAQKNPTAFYLCASSIDRQGWGQPQHFGDGTRLSIL.

The CDR3 nucleotides are TGCGCCAGCAGCCTATTGCTAGCGGAAGAGACCCAGTACTTC. Encoded protein: CASSLLLAEETQYF. This chain connects TRBV4-1 to TRBJ2-5; TRBD2 aligns across 7 bases. The J segment lost 3 bases and the V segment lost 4 bases, leaving 5 bases of the junction unmatched. The CDR3 contains 14 residues. Germline V gene lookup returns CDR1 MGHRA and CDR2 YSYEKL.

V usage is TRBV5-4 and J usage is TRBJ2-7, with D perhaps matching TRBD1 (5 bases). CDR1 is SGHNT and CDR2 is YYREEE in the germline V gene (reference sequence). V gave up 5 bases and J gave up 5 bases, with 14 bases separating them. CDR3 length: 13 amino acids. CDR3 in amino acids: CASRNRHTHEQYF. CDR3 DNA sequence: TGTGCCAGCAGGAACAGGCATACCCACGAGCAGTACTTC.

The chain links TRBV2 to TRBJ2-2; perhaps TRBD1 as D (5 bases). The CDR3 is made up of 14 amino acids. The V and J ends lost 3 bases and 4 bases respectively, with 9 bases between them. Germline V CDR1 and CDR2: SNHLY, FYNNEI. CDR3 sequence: CASSERTLTGELFF. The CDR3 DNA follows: TGTGCCAGCAGTGAGCGGACACTCACCGGGGAGCTGTTTTTT.

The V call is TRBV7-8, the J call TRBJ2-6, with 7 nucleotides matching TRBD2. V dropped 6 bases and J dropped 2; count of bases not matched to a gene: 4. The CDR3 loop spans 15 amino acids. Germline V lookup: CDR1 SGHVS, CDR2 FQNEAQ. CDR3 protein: CASRGSGAGANVLTF. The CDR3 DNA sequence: TGTGCCAGCAGGGGGAGCGGGGCTGGGGCCAACGTCCTGACTTTC.

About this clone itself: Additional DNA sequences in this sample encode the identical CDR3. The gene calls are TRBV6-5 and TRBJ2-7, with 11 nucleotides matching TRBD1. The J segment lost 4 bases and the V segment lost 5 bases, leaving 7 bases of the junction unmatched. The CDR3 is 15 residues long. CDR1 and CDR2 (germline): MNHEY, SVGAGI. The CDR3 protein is CASSRTGTGGYEQYF. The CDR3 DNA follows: TGTGCCAGCAGTCGGACCGGGACAGGGGGGTACGAGCAGTACTTC.

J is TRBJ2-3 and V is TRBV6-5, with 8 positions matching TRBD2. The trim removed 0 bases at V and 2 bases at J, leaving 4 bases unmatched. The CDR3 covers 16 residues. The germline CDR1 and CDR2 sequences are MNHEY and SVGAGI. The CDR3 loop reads CASSYSLAGYTDTQYF. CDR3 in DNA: TGTGCCAGCAGTTACTCTTTAGCGGGGTACACAGATACGCAGTATTTT.

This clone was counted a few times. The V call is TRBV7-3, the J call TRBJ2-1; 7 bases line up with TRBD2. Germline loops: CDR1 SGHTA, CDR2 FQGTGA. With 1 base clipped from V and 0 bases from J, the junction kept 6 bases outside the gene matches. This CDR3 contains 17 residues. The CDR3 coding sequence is TGTGCCAGCAGCTTAAAAGGCGGGGGATTCTCCTACAATGAGCAGTTCTTC. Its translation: CASSLKGGGFSYNEQFF.

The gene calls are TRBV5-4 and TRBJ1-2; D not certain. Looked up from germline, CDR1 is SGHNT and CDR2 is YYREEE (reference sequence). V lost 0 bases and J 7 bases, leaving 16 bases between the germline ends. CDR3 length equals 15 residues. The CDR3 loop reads CASSLVEASRVGYTF. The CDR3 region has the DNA TGTGCCAGCAGCTTGGTCGAAGCGTCGCGGGTTGGCTACACCTTC. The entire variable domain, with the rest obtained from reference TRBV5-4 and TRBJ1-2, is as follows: ETGVTQSPTHLIKTRGQQVTLRCSSQSGHNTVSWYQQALGQGPQFIFQYYREEENGRGNFPPRFSGLQFPNYSSELNVNALELDDSALYLCASSLVEASRVGYTFGSGTRLTVV.

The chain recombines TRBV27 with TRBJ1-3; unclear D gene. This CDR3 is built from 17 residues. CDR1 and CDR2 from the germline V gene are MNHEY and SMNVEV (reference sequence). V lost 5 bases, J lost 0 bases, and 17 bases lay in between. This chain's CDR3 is CASSVPVNLSSGNTIYF. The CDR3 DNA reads TGTGCCAGCAGTGTCCCCGTGAACCTAAGCTCTGGAAACACCATATATTTT.

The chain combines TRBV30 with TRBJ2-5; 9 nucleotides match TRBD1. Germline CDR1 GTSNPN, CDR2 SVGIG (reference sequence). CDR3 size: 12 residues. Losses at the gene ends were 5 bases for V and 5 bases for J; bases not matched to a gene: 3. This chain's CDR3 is CAWGTGTETQYF. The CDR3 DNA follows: TGTGCCTGGGGGACAGGGACGGAGACCCAGTACTTC.

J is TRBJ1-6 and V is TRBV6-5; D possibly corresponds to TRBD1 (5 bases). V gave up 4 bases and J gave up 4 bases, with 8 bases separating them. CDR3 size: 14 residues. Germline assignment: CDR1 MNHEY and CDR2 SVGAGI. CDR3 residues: CASSWGRYNSPLHF. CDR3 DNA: TGTGCCAGCAGTTGGGGCAGATATAATTCACCCCTCCACTTT.

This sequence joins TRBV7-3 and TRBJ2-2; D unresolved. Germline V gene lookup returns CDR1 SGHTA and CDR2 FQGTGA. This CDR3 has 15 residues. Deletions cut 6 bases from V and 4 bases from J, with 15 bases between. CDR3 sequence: CASSRETYSTGELFF. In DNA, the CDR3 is TGTGCCAGCAGTCGAGAGACTTATTCCACCGGGGAGCTGTTTTTT.

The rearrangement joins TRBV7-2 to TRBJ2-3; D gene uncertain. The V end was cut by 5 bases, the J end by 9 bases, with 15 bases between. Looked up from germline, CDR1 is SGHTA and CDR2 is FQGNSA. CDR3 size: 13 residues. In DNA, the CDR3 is TGTGCCAGCAGCCGCCCCCAAGTAGAGACGCAGTATTTT. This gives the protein CASSRPQVETQYF.

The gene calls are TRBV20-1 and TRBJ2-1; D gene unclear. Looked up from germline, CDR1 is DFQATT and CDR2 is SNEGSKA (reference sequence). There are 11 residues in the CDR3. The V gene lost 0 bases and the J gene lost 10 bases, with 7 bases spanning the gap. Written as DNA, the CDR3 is TGCAGTGCTAGAGATAGCCTAGAGCAGTTCTTC. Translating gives CSARDSLEQFF.

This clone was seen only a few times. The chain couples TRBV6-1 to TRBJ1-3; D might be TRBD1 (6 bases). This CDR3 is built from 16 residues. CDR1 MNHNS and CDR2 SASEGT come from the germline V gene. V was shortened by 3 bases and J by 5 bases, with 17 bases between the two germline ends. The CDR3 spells CASSDTHGGGRNTIYF. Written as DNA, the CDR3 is TGTGCCAGCAGTGACACACATGGGGGCGGCAGAAACACCATATATTTT.

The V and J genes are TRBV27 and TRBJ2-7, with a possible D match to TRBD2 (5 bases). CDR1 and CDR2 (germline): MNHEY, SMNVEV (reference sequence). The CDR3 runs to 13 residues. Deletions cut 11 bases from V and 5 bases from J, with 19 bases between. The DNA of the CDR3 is TGTGCCTCCGGTCGGATGGGGAGCCACGAGCAGTACTTC. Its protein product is CASGRMGSHEQYF.